These 4 T cell receptor beta chains came from one sample sequenced in a study of beta chain features in type 1 diabetes (dated by TCRdb to the late 2010s). Library preparation was by the immunoSEQ multiplex PCR assay. The entire amount of isolated RNA was reverse transcribed using the High Capacity cDNA Reverse Transcription Kit, so the sequenced TCRB transcripts were expressed ones. This immuneACCESS table, as held by TCRdb, lists in-frame sequences with V and J called but not all clones. Of the missing ones, under half trace to an unresolved V gene in checked studies; the others have no known cause. Across this sample there are hundreds of thousands of clones, with around 30% seen only once. The ten largest clones take up about 0.065% of the sample. The sequenced sample consisted of naive CD4+ T cells from blood. This specimen's cell subset or site label, per the study, means: true naive CD4+ T cells. These receptors were obtained from a man aged 18 to 35 in good health.

A few counts support this clone. The chain carries TRBV29-1 and TRBJ2-7; 14 bases map to TRBD2. The CDR3 has 14 residues. J gave up 5 bases and V 6 bases, and 6 bases lay outside the gene matches. Germline V gene data show CDR1 as SQVTM and CDR2 as ANQGSEA. Here the CDR3 reads CSVSMGLAGDEQYF. The CDR3 nucleotides are TGCAGCGTCTCCATGGGACTAGCGGGAGACGAGCAGTACTTC.

This clone turned up a few times. The rearrangement links TRBV19 to TRBJ2-1; D is uncertain. Trimming pared 1 base from V and 8 bases from J, leaving 6 bases between. The CDR3 loop spans 12 amino acids. From germline, CDR1 is LNHDA and CDR2 SQIVND (reference sequence). The CDR3 DNA is TGTGCCAGTAGTATAGGGTGGGATGAGCAGTTCTTC. Translating it yields CASSIGWDEQFF.

This clone was seen only a few times. The rearrangement links TRBV29-1 to TRBJ2-3; TRBD2 agrees at 8 bases. CDR1 and CDR2 (germline): SQVTM, ANQGSEA. J lost 6 bases, V lost 3 bases, and 5 bases had no gene match. CDR3 length: 13 amino acids. CDR3 DNA sequence: TGCAGCGTTGACGGGAGGGGAGGGGATACGCAGTATTTT. Its translation is CSVDGRGGDTQYF.

J is TRBJ2-5 and V is TRBV20-1, with 8 bases that match TRBD1. V shed 3 bases, J shed 9 bases, and the junction held 3 bases outside the gene matches. The germline gives CDR1 DFQATT, CDR2 SNEGSKA (reference sequence). The CDR3 totals 11 residues. The CDR3, as DNA: TGCAGTGCTAGGGGACAGGCGGCCCAGTACTTC. It codes for CSARGQAAQYF.